This is a list of T cell receptor beta chains from one sample in a study of CD8 T cells in Susac syndrome. TCRdb called the immunoSEQ multiplex PCR reads again in MiXCR, with one record for every CDR3 protein. The table has 110,000 or so distinct CDR3 sequences, less than 95% seen once; the top ten hold roughly 0.12%. The sequencing input was CD8+ T cells from PBMCs. The receptors were gathered from a human donor in good health. CDR3s include the opening cysteine and the closing phenylalanine or tryptophan. The D gene is left open where the match is weak. The size field is filled for only some rows; it gives once, few, many or a size class.

j_gene	d_gene	len	v_gene	abundance	CDR3aa	CDR3nt
TRBJ2-7	TRBD1	16	TRBV12-5	.	CASGRQLGQGAYEQYF	TGTGCTAGTGGTAGACAGCTTGGACAGGGGGCGTACGAGCAGTACTTC
TRBJ1-1	.	13	TRBV20-1	.	CSASRVGGTEAFF	TGCAGTGCTAGCAGGGTTGGCGGGACTGAAGCTTTCTTT
TRBJ2-7	TRBD2	15	TRBV7-6	.	CASSLEGGSSYEQYF	TGTGCCAGCAGCTTAGAAGGCGGGAGTTCCTACGAGCAGTACTTC
TRBJ2-3	.	16	TRBV9	.	CASSVASGLGADTQYF	TGTGCCAGCAGCGTAGCCTCAGGGTTAGGGGCAGATACGCAGTATTTT
TRBJ2-7	TRBD2	14	TRBV2	.	CASSGSGLAYEQYF	TGTGCCAGCAGTGGTTCGGGACTAGCCTACGAGCAGTACTTC
TRBJ2-3	.	13	TRBV20-1	.	CSARLGSTDTQYF	TGCAGTGCTAGACTAGGCAGCACAGATACGCAGTATTTT
TRBJ2-2	.	16	TRBV12-3/TRBV12-4	.	CASRVNRAAPTGELFF	TGTGCCAGCAGGGTAAATAGGGCGGCACCCACCGGGGAGCTGTTTTTT
TRBJ2-7	.	13	TRBV5-1	few	CASSLGQIYEQYF	TGCGCCAGCAGCTTGGGACAAATCTACGAGCAGTACTTC
TRBJ2-7	.	12	TRBV7-9	.	CASSPSPYEQYF	TGTGCCAGCAGCCCTTCCCCCTACGAGCAGTACTTC
TRBJ1-1	.	14	TRBV29-1	once	CSVEVGGMDTEAFF	TGCAGCGTTGAGGTCGGGGGCATGGACACTGAAGCTTTCTTT
TRBJ1-1	TRBD1	12	TRBV29-1	few	CSAAQGATEAFF	TGCAGCGCTGCACAGGGGGCCACTGAAGCTTTCTTT
TRBJ2-3	TRBD2	15	TRBV2	once	CASSEVLADTDTQYF	TGTGCCAGCAGTGAAGTCCTAGCGGACACAGATACGCAGTATTTT
TRBJ2-3	.	18	TRBV7-9	.	CASSSLGRGRKSADTQYF	TGTGCCAGCAGCTCCCTGGGGCGGGGGCGAAAGAGCGCAGATACGCAGTATTTT
TRBJ1-2	TRBD1	13	TRBV5-1	.	CASSSDRVGGHTF	TGCGCCAGCAGCTCTGACAGGGTCGGCGGACACACCTTC
TRBJ1-1	TRBD1	14	TRBV6-6	once	CASSRTQGAGEAFF	TGTGCCAGCAGTCGCACACAGGGGGCTGGTGAAGCTTTCTTT
TRBJ2-7	.	12	TRBV10-3	.	CAINDGSYEQYF	TGTGCCATCAATGACGGTTCCTACGAGCAGTACTTC
TRBJ2-1	.	14	TRBV28	.	CASRGPSSYNEQFF	TGTGCCAGCAGGGGACCATCCTCCTACAATGAGCAGTTCTTC
TRBJ2-3	TRBD1	16	TRBV7-2	.	CASSRRTGQKADTQYF	TGTGCCAGCAGCCGACGGACAGGGCAAAAGGCAGATACGCAGTATTTT
TRBJ2-5	TRBD2	13	TRBV7-2	.	CASSSLAGGTQYF	TGTGCCAGCAGCTCCCTAGCGGGTGGGACCCAGTACTTC
TRBJ2-2	TRBD2	15	TRBV7-2	.	CASSVAGVGIGELFF	TGTGCCAGCAGTGTAGCGGGAGTAGGTATCGGGGAGCTGTTTTTT
TRBJ1-4	.	15	TRBV19	.	CASSALGGTNEKLFF	TGTGCCAGTAGTGCCCTCGGCGGGACTAATGAAAAACTGTTTTTT
TRBJ2-7	TRBD2	15	TRBV6-6	.	CASNPGLAGVDEQYF	TGTGCCAGCAATCCCGGACTAGCGGGAGTGGATGAGCAGTACTTC
TRBJ1-1	.	16	TRBV20-1	.	CSASRPGAAGNTEAFF	TGCAGTGCTAGCCGTCCGGGGGCCGCCGGGAACACTGAAGCTTTCTTT
TRBJ2-1	TRBD2	15	TRBV2	.	CASSEGTSGVNEQFF	TGTGCCAGCAGTGAGGGGACTAGCGGGGTAAATGAGCAGTTCTTC